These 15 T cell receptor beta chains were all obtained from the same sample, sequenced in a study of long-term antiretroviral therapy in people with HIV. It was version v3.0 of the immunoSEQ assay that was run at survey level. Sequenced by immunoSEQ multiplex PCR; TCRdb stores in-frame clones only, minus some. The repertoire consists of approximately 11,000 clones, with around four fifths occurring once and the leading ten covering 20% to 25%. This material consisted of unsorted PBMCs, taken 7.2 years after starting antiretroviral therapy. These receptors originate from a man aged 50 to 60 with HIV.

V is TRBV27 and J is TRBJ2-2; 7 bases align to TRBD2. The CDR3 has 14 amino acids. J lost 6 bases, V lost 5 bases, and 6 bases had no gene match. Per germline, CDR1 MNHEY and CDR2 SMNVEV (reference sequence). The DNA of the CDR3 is TGTGCCAGCAGTGTGACTAGCCCCGCCGGGGAGCTGTTTTTT. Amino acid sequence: CASSVTSPAGELFF.

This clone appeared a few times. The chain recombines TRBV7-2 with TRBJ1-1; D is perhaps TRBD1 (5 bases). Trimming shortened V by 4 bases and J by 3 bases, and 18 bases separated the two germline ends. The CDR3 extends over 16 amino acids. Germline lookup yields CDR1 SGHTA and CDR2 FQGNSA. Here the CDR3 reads CASSYRRTTVDTEAFF. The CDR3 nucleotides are TGTGCCAGCAGCTACAGGAGAACCACGGTCGACACTGAAGCTTTCTTT.

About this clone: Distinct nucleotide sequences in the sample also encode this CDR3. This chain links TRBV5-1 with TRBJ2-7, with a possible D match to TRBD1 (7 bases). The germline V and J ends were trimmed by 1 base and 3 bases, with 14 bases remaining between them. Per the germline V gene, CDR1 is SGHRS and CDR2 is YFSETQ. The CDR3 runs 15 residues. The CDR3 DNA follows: TGCGCCAGCAGCTTGACAGCAGGGGGAGGCTACGAGCAGTACTTC. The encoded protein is CASSLTAGGGYEQYF.

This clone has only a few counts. The CDR3 DNA sequence: TGTGCCACCGGGAGCGCGGCCGGGGAGCTGTTTTTT. This sequence encodes CATGSAAGELFF. The chain uses TRBV6-5 and TRBJ2-2, with TRBD2 as a possible D gene (6 bases). V was trimmed by 10 bases and J by 6 bases, leaving 12 bases between them. Germline V gene lookup returns CDR1 MNHEY and CDR2 SVGAGI. The CDR3 has 12 amino acids.

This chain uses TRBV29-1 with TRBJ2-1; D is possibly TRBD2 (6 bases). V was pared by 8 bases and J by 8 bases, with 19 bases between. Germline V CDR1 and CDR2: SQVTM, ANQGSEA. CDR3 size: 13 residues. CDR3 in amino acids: CSWRDSQFHEQFF. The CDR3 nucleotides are TGCAGCTGGCGGGACTCCCAGTTTCATGAGCAGTTCTTC.

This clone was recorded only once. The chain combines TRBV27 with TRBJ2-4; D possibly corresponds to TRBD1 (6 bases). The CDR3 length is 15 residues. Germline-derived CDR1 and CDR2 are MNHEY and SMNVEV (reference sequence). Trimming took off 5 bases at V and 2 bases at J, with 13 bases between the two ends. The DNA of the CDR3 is TGTGCCAGCAGTCCTCAGGGGAGTACCAAAAACATTCAGTACTTC. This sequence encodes CASSPQGSTKNIQYF.

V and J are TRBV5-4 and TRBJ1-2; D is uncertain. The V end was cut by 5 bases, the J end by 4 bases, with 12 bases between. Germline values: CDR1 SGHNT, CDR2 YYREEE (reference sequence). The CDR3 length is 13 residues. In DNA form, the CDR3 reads TGTGCCAGCAGACCTACAGAGAGCTATGGCTACACCTTC. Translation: CASRPTESYGYTF.

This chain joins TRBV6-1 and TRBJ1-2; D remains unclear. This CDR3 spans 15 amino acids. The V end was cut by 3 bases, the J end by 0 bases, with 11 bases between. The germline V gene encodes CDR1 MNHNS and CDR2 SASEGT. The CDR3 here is CASSERIRSNYGYTF. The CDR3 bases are TGTGCCAGCAGTGAGAGGATCCGCTCTAACTATGGCTACACCTTC.

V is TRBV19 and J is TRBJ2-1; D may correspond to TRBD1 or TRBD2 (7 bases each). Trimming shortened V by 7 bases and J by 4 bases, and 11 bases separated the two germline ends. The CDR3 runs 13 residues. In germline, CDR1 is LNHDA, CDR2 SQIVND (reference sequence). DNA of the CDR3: TGTGCCAGTAATCAGGGGGGGTACAATGAGCAGTTCTTC. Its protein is CASNQGGYNEQFF.

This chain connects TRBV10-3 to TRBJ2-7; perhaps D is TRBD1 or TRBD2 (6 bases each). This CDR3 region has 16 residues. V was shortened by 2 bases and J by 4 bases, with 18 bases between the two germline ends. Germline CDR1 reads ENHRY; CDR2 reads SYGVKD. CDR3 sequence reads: CAISEIEGGAGYEQYF. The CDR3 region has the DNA TGTGCCATCAGTGAGATTGAGGGGGGCGCGGGGTACGAGCAGTACTTC.

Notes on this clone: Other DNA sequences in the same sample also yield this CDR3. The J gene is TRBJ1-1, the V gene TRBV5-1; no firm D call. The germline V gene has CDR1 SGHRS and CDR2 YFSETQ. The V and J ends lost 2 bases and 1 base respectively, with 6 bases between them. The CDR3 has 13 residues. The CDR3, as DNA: TGCGCCAGCAGCTTACGGGGGAACACTGAAGCTTTCTTT. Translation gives CASSLRGNTEAFF.

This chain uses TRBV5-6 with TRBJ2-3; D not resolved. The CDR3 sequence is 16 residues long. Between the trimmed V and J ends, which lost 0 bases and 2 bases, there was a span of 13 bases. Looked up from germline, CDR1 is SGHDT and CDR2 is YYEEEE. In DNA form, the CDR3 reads TGTGCCAGCAGCTTGGCCTCGATTACCCTCACAGATACGCAGTATTTT. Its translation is CASSLASITLTDTQYF.

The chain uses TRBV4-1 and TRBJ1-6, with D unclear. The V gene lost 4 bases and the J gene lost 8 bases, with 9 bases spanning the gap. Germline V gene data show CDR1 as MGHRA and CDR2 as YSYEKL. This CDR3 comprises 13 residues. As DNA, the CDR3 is TGCGCCAGCAGCCTTCTACATGATTCACCCCTCCACTTT. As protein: CASSLLHDSPLHF.

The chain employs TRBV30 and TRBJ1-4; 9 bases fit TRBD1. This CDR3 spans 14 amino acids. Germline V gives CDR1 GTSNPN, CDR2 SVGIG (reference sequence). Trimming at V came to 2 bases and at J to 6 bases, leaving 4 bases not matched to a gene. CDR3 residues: CAWSTGQGDEKLFF. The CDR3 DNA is TGTGCCTGGAGTACGGGACAGGGTGATGAAAAACTGTTTTTT.

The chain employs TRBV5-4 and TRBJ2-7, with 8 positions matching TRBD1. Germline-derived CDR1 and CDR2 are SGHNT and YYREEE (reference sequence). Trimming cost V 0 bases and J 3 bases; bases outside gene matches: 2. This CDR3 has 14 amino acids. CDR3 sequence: CASSLGQGNYEQYF. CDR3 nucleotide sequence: TGTGCCAGCAGCTTGGGACAGGGGAACTACGAGCAGTACTTC.